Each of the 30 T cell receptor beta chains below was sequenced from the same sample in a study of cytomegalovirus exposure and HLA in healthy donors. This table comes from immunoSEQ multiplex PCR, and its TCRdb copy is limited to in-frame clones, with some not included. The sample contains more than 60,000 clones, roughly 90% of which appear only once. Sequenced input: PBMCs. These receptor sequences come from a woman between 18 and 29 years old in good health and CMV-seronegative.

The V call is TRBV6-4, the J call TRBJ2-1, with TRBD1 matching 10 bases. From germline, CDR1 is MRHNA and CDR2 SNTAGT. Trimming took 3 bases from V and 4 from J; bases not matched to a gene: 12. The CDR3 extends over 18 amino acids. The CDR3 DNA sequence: TGTGCCAGCAGTGAAGGGACAGGGGATGGAACAGCGTACAATGAGCAGTTCTTC. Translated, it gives CASSEGTGDGTAYNEQFF.

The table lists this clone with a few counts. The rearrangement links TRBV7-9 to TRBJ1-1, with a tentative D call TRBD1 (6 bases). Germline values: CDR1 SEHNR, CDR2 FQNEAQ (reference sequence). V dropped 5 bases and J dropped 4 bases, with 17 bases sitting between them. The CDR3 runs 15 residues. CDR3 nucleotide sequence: TGTGCCAGCAGCCCAAGAACAGGGTTGGGCACTGAAGCTTTCTTT. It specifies CASSPRTGLGTEAFF.

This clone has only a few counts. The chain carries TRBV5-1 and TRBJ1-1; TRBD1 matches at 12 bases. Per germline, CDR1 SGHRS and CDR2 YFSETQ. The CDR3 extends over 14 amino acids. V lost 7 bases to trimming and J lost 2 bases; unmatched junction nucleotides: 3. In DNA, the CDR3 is TGCGCCAGCGGGGGACAGGGGGCTAACACTGAAGCTTTCTTT. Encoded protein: CASGGQGANTEAFF. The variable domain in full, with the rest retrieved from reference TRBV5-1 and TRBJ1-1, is KAGVTQTPRYLIKTRGQQVTLSCSPISGHRSVSWYQQTPGQGLQFLFEYFSETQRNKGNFPGRFSGRQFSNSRSEMNVSTLELGDSALYLCASGGQGANTEAFFGQGTRLTVV.

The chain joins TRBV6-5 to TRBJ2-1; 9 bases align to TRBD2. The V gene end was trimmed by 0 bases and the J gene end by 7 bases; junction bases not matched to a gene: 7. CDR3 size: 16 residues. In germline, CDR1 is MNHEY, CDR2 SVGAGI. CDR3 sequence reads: CASSYSWAGGPNEQFF. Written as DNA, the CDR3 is TGTGCCAGCAGTTACTCTTGGGCGGGAGGGCCGAATGAGCAGTTCTTC.

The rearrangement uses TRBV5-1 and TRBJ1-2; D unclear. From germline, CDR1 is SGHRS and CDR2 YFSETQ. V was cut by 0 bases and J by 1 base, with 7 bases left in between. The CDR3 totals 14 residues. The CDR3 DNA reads TGCGCCAGCAGCTTGGACAGAAATAACTATGGCTACACCTTC. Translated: CASSLDRNNYGYTF.

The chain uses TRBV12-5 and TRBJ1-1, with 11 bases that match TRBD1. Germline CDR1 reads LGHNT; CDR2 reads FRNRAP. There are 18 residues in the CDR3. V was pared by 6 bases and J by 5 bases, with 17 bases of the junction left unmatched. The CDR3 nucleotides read TGTGCTAGTGGGCGATACCGGGACAGGGGGTGGTTGTGGACTGAAGCTTTCTTT. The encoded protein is CASGRYRDRGWLWTEAFF.

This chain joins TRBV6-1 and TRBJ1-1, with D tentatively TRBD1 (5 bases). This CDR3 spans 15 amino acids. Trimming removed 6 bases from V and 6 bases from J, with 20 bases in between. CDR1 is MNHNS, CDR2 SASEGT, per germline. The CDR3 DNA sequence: TGTGCCAGCAGGGACCCTAGTGCCAGGGTTGCTGAAGCTTTCTTT. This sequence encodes CASRDPSARVAEAFF.

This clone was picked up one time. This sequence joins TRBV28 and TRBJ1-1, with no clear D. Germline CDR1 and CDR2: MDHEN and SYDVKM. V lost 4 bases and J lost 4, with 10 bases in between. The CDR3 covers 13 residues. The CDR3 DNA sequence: TGTGCCAGCAGTTCCACGGAGGGCACTGAAGCTTTCTTT. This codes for CASSSTEGTEAFF.

The CDR3 coding sequence is TGTGCCAGCAGCTTCGGTGCTAGCGAAGAGACCCAGTACTTC. This sequence encodes CASSFGASEETQYF. The V and J genes are TRBV5-6 and TRBJ2-5, with D tentatively TRBD2 (6 bases). V lost 2 bases, J lost 3 bases, and 11 bases lay in between. The germline V gene has CDR1 SGHDT and CDR2 YYEEEE. The CDR3 spans 14 residues.

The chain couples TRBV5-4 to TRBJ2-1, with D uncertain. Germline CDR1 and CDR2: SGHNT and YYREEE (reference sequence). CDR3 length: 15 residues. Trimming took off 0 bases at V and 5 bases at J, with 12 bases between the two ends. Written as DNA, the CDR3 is TGTGCCAGCAGCTTGGCCGCGACTTCGAACAATGAGCAGTTCTTC. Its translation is CASSLAATSNNEQFF.

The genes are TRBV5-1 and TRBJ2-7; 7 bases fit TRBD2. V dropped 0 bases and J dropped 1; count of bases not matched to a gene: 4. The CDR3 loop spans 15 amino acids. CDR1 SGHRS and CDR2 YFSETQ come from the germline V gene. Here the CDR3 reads CASSLEAGRSYEQYF. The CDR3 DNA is TGCGCCAGCAGCTTGGAAGCGGGGCGTTCCTACGAGCAGTACTTC.

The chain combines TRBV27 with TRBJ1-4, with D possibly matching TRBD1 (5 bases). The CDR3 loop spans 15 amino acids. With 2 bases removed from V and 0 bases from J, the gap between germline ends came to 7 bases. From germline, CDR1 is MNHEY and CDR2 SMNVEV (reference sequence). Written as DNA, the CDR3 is TGTGCCAGCAGTTTAGGGGCATCAACTAATGAAAAACTGTTTTTT. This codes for CASSLGASTNEKLFF.

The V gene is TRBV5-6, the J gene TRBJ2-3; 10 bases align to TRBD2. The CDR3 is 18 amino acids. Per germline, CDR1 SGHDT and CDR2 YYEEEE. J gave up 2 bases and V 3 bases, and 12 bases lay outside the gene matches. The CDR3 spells CASSSYSGGLPHTDTQYF. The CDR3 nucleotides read TGTGCCAGCAGCTCCTATAGCGGGGGGCTTCCCCACACAGATACGCAGTATTTT.

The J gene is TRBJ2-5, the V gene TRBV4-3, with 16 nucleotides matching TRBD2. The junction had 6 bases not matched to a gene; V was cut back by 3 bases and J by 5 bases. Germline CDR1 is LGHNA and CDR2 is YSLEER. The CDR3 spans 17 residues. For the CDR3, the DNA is TGCGCCAGCAGCCATGGGACTAGCGGGGGGGCCGAGGAGACCCAGTACTTC. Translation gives CASSHGTSGGAEETQYF.

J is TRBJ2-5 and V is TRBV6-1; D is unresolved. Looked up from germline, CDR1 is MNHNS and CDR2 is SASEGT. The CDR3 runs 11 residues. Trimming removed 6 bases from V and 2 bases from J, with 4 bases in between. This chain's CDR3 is CASRTQETQYF. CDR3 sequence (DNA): TGTGCCAGCAGGACTCAAGAGACCCAGTACTTC.

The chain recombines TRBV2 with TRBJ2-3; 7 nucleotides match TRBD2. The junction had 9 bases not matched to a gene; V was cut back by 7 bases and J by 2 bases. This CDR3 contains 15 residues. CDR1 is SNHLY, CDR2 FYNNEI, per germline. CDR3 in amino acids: CASTGGSVVTDTQYF. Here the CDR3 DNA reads TGTGCCAGCACCGGGGGGAGTGTCGTCACAGATACGCAGTATTTT.

CDR3 amino acids: CASSLAGSEETQYF. The CDR3 nucleotides read TGTGCCAGCAGTCTAGCGGGGTCAGAGGAGACCCAGTACTTC. The V and J genes are TRBV27 and TRBJ2-5, with TRBD2 matching 9 bases. Unmatched junction bases numbered 6, after V lost 5 bases and J lost 5 bases. The CDR3 has 14 residues. Germline V gives CDR1 MNHEY, CDR2 SMNVEV (reference sequence).

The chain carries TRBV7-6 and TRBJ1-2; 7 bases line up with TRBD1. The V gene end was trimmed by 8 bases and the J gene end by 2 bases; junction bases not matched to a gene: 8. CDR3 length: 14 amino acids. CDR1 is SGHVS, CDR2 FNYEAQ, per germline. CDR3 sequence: CASGGQGDNYGYTF. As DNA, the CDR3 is TGTGCCAGCGGGGGGCAGGGGGACAACTATGGCTACACCTTC.

The CDR3 loop reads CASSGDNTSGSYNEQFF. In DNA, the CDR3 is TGTGCCAGCAGCGGCGACAACACTAGCGGATCCTACAATGAGCAGTTCTTC. This chain joins TRBV9 and TRBJ2-1; 8 nucleotides match TRBD2. The V gene end was trimmed by 3 bases and the J gene end by 1 base; junction bases not matched to a gene: 9. This CDR3 has 17 residues. CDR1 and CDR2 from the germline V gene are SGDLS and YYNGEE.

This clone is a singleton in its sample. The CDR3 sequence is CASSGGSIGNTIYF. The CDR3 DNA is TGTGCCAGCAGCGGAGGGAGTATTGGAAACACCATATATTTT. The V and J genes are TRBV28 and TRBJ1-3; D gene ambiguous. The CDR3 length is 14 residues. V was cut by 6 bases and J by 3 bases, with 12 bases left in between. Germline CDR1 and CDR2: MDHEN and SYDVKM.

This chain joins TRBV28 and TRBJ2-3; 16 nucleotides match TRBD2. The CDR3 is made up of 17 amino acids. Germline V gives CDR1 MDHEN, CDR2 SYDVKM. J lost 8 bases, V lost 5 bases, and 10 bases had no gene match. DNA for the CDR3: TGTGCCAGCAGTGCTGGGACTAGCGGGAGGGCCAGGGGTACGCAGTATTTT. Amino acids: CASSAGTSGRARGTQYF.

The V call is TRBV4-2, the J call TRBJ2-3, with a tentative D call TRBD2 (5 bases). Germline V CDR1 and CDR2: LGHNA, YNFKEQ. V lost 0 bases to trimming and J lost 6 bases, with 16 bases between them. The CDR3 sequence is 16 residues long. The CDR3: CASSQEAGERGDTQYF. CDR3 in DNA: TGTGCCAGCAGCCAAGAGGCCGGTGAGAGAGGGGATACGCAGTATTTT.

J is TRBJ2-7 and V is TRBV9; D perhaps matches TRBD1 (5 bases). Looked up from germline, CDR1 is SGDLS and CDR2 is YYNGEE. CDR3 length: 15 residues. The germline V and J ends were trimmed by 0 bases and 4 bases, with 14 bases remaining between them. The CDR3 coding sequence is TGTGCCAGCAGCGTAGGGGGCCCCGATACATACGAGCAGTACTTC. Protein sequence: CASSVGGPDTYEQYF. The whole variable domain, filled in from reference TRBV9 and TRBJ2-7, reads DSGVTQTPKHLITATGQRVTLRCSPRSGDLSVYWYQQSLDQGLQFLIQYYNGEERAKGNILERFSAQQFPDLHSELNLSSLELGDSALYFCASSVGGPDTYEQYFGPGTRLTVT.

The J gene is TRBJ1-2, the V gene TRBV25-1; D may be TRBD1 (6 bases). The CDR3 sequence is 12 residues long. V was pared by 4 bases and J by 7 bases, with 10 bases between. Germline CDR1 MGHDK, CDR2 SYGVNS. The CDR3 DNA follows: TGTGCCAGCAGTGGACAGGAGGTTGGCTACACCTTC. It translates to CASSGQEVGYTF.

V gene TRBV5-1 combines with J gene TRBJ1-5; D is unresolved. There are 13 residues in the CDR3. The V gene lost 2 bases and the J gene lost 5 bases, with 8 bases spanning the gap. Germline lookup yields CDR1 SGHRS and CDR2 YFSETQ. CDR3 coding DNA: TGCGCCAGCAGCTTCTCCGGGGATCAGCCCCAGCATTTT. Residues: CASSFSGDQPQHF.

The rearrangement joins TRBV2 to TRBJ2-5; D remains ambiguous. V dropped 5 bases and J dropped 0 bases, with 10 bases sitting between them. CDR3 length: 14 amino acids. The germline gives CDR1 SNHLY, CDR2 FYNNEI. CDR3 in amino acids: CASSRTYDQETQYF. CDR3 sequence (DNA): TGTGCCAGCAGTCGTACATACGACCAAGAGACCCAGTACTTC.

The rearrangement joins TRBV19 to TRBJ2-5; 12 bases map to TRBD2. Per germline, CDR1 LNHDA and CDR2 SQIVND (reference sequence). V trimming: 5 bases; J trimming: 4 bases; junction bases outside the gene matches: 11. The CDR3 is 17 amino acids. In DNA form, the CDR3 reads TGTGCCAGTAGTCTAGCGGGGGGGCCCAATCGTTTAGAGACCCAGTACTTC. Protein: CASSLAGGPNRLETQYF. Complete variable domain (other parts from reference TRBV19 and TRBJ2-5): DGGITQSPKYLFRKEGQNVTLSCEQNLNHDAMYWYRQDPGQGLRLIYYSQIVNDFQKGDIAEGYSVSREKKESFPLTVTSAQKNPTAFYLCASSLAGGPNRLETQYFGPGTRLLVL.

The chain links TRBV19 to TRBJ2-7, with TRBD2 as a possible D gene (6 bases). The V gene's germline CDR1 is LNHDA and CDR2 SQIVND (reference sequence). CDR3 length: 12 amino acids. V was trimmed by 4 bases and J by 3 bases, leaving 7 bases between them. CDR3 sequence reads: CASSSGNYEQYF. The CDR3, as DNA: TGTGCCAGTAGTAGCGGGAACTACGAGCAGTACTTC.

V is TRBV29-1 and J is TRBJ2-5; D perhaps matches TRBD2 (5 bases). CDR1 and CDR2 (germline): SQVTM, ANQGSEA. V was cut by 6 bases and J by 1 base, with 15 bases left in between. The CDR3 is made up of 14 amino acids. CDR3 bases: TGCAGCGTCGGCCCCCTAGCCACCCAAGAGACCCAGTACTTC. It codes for CSVGPLATQETQYF. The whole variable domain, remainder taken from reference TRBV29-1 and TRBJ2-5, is SAVISQKPSRDICQRGTSLTIQCQVDSQVTMMFWYRQQPGQSLTLIATANQGSEATYESGFVIDKFPISRPNLTFSTLTVSNMSPEDSSIYLCSVGPLATQETQYFGPGTRLLVL.

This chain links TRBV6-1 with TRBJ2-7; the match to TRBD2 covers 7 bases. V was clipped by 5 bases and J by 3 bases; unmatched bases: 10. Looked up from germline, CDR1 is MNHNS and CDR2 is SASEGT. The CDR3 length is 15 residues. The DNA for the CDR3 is TGTGCCAGCAGTCCTCGTGTTGGCGGGAGCTACGAGCAGTACTTC. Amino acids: CASSPRVGGSYEQYF.